The 13 T cell receptor beta chains in this list originate from one sample, sequenced in a study of blood T cell repertoires in COVID-19. Profiling relied on immunoSEQ multiplex PCR, and the TCRdb table lists in-frame clones only, not all of them. The sample includes about 210,000 clones, roughly 86% of them seen just once. Material for sequencing was PBMCs or T cells enriched from blood (not recorded which). These receptor sequences come from a man between 18 and 35 years old with acute COVID-19.

The chain recombines TRBV7-6 with TRBJ2-5, with D possibly matching TRBD2 (5 bases). The CDR3 has 14 amino acids. V was trimmed by 1 base and J by 4 bases, leaving 10 bases between them. Germline V gene sequence: CDR1 SGHVS, CDR2 FNYEAQ. CDR3 nucleotides: TGTGCCAGCAGCTTAGGAGGCGGAGGAGAGACCCAGTACTTC. Translation: CASSLGGGGETQYF.

The chain combines TRBV19 with TRBJ2-5, with D possibly matching TRBD2 (6 bases). The germline CDR1 and CDR2 sequences are LNHDA and SQIVND (reference sequence). CDR3 length: 13 residues. V was cut by 8 bases and J by 5 bases, with 15 bases left in between. CDR3 nucleotide sequence: TGTGCCAGTTGCTCCGGGGGTTTGGAGACCCAGTACTTC. Translation gives CASCSGGLETQYF.

This clone has only one observation. The CDR3 is CASISEGRSYEQYF. CDR3 sequence (DNA): TGTGCCAGCATAAGCGAGGGGAGGTCCTACGAGCAGTACTTC. The V and J genes are TRBV2 and TRBJ2-7; tentative D call: TRBD2 (6 bases). V was clipped by 7 bases and J by 1 base, with 14 bases between them. The CDR3 loop spans 14 amino acids. CDR1 is SNHLY, CDR2 FYNNEI, per germline.

The rearrangement uses TRBV19 and TRBJ1-2; no clear D gene. The CDR3 is 12 amino acids. Germline-derived CDR1 and CDR2 are LNHDA and SQIVND (reference sequence). V lost 4 bases and J 8 bases, leaving 11 bases between the germline ends. The CDR3 sequence: CASSRALGGYTF. As DNA, the CDR3 is TGTGCCAGTAGTAGGGCTTTAGGAGGCTACACCTTC.

The CDR3 bases are TGTGCCAGCAGCCCCAGTCAGGGAAGCTCCTACGAGCAGTACTTC. Its protein product is CASSPSQGSSYEQYF. The chain employs TRBV7-8 and TRBJ2-7, with D perhaps matching TRBD1 (5 bases). V was trimmed by 5 bases and J by 0 bases, leaving 14 bases between them. CDR3 length equals 15 residues. Germline V lookup: CDR1 SGHVS, CDR2 FQNEAQ.

The V call is TRBV28, the J call TRBJ2-1; TRBD2 aligns across 8 bases. V dropped 2 bases and J dropped 0; count of bases not matched to a gene: 0. Germline CDR1 is MDHEN and CDR2 is SYDVKM. The CDR3 is made up of 15 amino acids. CDR3 protein: CASSLGTSSYNEQFF. CDR3 nucleotide sequence: TGTGCCAGCAGTTTAGGGACTAGCTCCTACAATGAGCAGTTCTTC.

DNA for the CDR3: TGTGCCATCCCAGGGCTCCTCCTCTTCGGAAACACCATATATTTT. This translates into CAIPGLLLFGNTIYF. The chain has TRBV24-1 and TRBJ1-3; tentatively, D is TRBD1 (5 bases). Looked up from germline, CDR1 is KGHDR and CDR2 is SFDVKD. The CDR3 covers 15 residues. V dropped 11 bases and J dropped 4 bases, with 20 bases sitting between them.

The chain uses TRBV5-5 and TRBJ2-5, with D hard to call. V lost 4 bases and J lost 5, with 15 bases in between. Germline lookup yields CDR1 SGHKS and CDR2 YYEKEE (reference sequence). The CDR3 is 14 residues long. The CDR3: CASSTPLESETQYF. CDR3 coding DNA: TGTGCCAGCAGCACACCGCTAGAATCGGAGACCCAGTACTTC.

DNA for the CDR3: TGTGCCAGCAGCGTAGGGACAGGGGGCGAAGCTTTCTTT. This translates into CASSVGTGGEAFF. The chain recombines TRBV9 with TRBJ1-1; TRBD1 agrees at 11 bases. Germline trimming cut 0 bases from V and 8 bases from J; bases unmatched to any gene: 0. This CDR3 contains 13 residues. Germline lookup yields CDR1 SGDLS and CDR2 YYNGEE. The complete variable domain, with remaining parts taken from reference TRBV9 and TRBJ1-1, reads DSGVTQTPKHLITATGQRVTLRCSPRSGDLSVYWYQQSLDQGLQFLIQYYNGEERAKGNILERFSAQQFPDLHSELNLSSLELGDSALYFCASSVGTGGEAFFGQGTRLTVV.

This chain joins TRBV4-2 and TRBJ2-4; 13 bases line up with TRBD2. The CDR3 loop spans 19 amino acids. J gave up 1 base and V 0 bases, and 6 bases lay outside the gene matches. Germline assignment: CDR1 LGHNA and CDR2 YNFKEQ. CDR3 DNA sequence: TGTGCCAGCAGCCAAGATCTTACTAGCGGGAGGGGGGCCAAAAACATTCAGTACTTC. This codes for CASSQDLTSGRGAKNIQYF.

This clone has a handful of counts. The chain links TRBV6-5 to TRBJ2-5; TRBD1 aligns across 8 bases. Trimming at V came to 6 bases and at J to 2 bases, leaving 5 bases not matched to a gene. The germline V gene encodes CDR1 MNHEY and CDR2 SVGAGI. The CDR3 extends over 14 amino acids. CDR3: CASSRRQGQETQYF. The CDR3 DNA is TGTGCCAGCAGCCGTCGACAGGGGCAAGAGACCCAGTACTTC.

This clone has a single count. The chain is built from TRBV9 and TRBJ2-1; TRBD1 might be the D (6 bases). Deletions cut 4 bases from V and 7 bases from J, with 9 bases between. Looked up from germline, CDR1 is SGDLS and CDR2 is YYNGEE. The CDR3 sequence is 12 residues long. The CDR3 DNA sequence: TGTGCCAGCAGCAAGGGGGTAAATGAGCAGTTCTTC. This encodes CASSKGVNEQFF.

The chain uses TRBV11-3 and TRBJ2-3, with 10 bases aligning to TRBD2. The V gene's germline CDR1 is SGHNT and CDR2 YENEEA. The CDR3 is 19 residues long. The junction had 13 bases not matched to a gene; V was cut back by 2 bases and J by 2 bases. The DNA for the CDR3 is TGTGCCAGCAGCTTATCTGCTAGCGGGAGTTGGTATTCCACAGATACGCAGTATTTT. Protein sequence: CASSLSASGSWYSTDTQYF.